What follows describes a single T cell receptor (beta chain). The data derive from a study of Graves' ophthalmopathy and Graves' hyperthyroidism. The CDR3 length is 15 residues. Germline CDR1 is KGHSY and CDR2 is FQNENV. Trimming cost V 8 bases and J 3 bases, with 20 bases left between them. RNA transcripts served as template for amplifying TCR beta CDR3 sequences. The library came from an HTBI-primed first-round RT-PCR and a second-round multiplex PCR. TCRdb called the multiplex PCR reads again in MiXCR, with one record for every CDR3 protein. In the table there are 580,000 or so distinct CDR3 sequences, 35% to 45% of which are singletons.

This sequence joins TRBV16 and TRBJ2-7; D may be TRBD2 (7 bases). Material: peripheral blood or thyroid tissue (not recorded which). This TCR was recovered from an adult man with Graves' hyperthyroidism. This CDR3 reads CASVEDGGLFYEQYF. The CDR3 DNA reads as TGTGCCAGCGTTGAAGACGGGGGGCTGTTCTACGAGCAGTACTTC. Full variable domain (remainder filled in from reference TRBV16 and TRBJ2-7): GEEVAQTPKHLVRGEGQKAKLYCAPIKGHSYVFWYQQVLKNEFKFLISFQNENVFDETGMPKERFSAKCLPNSPCSLEIQATKLEDSAVYFCASVEDGGLFYEQYFGPGTRLTVT.